These 24 T cell receptor beta chains share one sample of origin, sequenced in a study of radiotherapy plus CTLA-4 blockade in lung cancer. Data came from immunoSEQ multiplex PCR; TCRdb stores just in-frame clones and leaves some out. The table shows some 110,000 clones, with approximately 77% occurring only once. The input for sequencing was peripheral blood, taken from a patient treated with radiotherapy plus ipilimumab. The receptors were sampled from a human donor with non-small cell lung cancer that progressed on radiotherapy plus ipilimumab. Some clones in this sample may be carry-over from other donors' samples.

V usage is TRBV5-1 and J usage is TRBJ2-5, with D possibly matching TRBD1 (6 bases). Deletions cut 6 bases from V and 3 bases from J, with 15 bases between. The CDR3 runs to 14 residues. In germline, CDR1 is SGHRS, CDR2 YFSETQ. The CDR3 loop is CASTFGQSEETQYF. CDR3 nucleotide sequence: TGCGCCAGCACCTTCGGACAGTCCGAAGAGACCCAGTACTTC.

The V gene is TRBV11-3, the J gene TRBJ2-1; D is possibly TRBD1 (5 bases). CDR1 is SGHNT and CDR2 is YENEEA in the germline V gene. The V end was cut by 5 bases, the J end by 6 bases, with 17 bases between. The CDR3 has 15 amino acids. The CDR3 DNA is TGTGCCAGCAGCCCGGACAACCGTATCCGCAATGAGCAGTTCTTC. Protein product: CASSPDNRIRNEQFF.

Remarks on this clone: This sample also contains other DNA sequences that code for the same CDR3. The rearrangement links TRBV5-6 to TRBJ2-2; D perhaps matches TRBD2 (5 bases). Germline V gene sequence: CDR1 SGHDT, CDR2 YYEEEE. V lost 7 bases and J lost 7, with 14 bases in between. CDR3 length: 13 amino acids. CDR3 DNA sequence: TGTGCCAGCGCCCCCGTGGGGAGCGGGGAGCTGTTTTTT. Translation gives CASAPVGSGELFF.

As for this clone: One junction end disagrees with the germline gene, perhaps due to a read error. The chain couples TRBV5-8 to TRBJ1-2, with D tentatively TRBD1 (5 bases). The CDR3 covers 15 residues. The germline V gene encodes CDR1 SGHTS and CDR2 YDEGEE. CDR3 bases: TGTGCCAGCAGCAAGACAGATTACCTTAACCATGGCTACACCTTC. Protein product: CASSKTDYLNHGYTF.

The chain is built from TRBV18 and TRBJ2-3, with D tentatively TRBD1 (6 bases). Trimming took 3 bases from V and 3 from J, leaving 10 bases between them. The germline gives CDR1 KGHSH, CDR2 LQKENI. The CDR3 consists of 14 residues. CDR3 protein: CASSPQGWTDTQYF. For the CDR3, the DNA is TGTGCCAGCTCACCCCAGGGGTGGACAGATACGCAGTATTTT.

The rearrangement links TRBV18 to TRBJ1-1, with 7 positions matching TRBD1. In germline, CDR1 is KGHSH, CDR2 LQKENI. The CDR3 has 15 amino acids. With V trimmed by 3 bases and J by 2 bases, 6 bases remained unmatched. The CDR3 DNA sequence: TGTGCCAGCTCACCTTACAGGGGTGAAAACACTGAAGCTTTCTTT. It is translated as CASSPYRGENTEAFF.

The CDR3 protein is CASSLGGGTGANVLTF. DNA of the CDR3: TGCGCCAGCAGCTTGGGGGGAGGGACTGGGGCCAACGTCCTGACTTTC. The chain employs TRBV5-1 and TRBJ2-6, with 7 nucleotides matching TRBD2. This CDR3 is built from 16 residues. Germline assignment: CDR1 SGHRS and CDR2 YFSETQ. V was pared by 0 bases and J by 2 bases, with 2 bases of the junction left unmatched.

The chain joins TRBV5-1 to TRBJ1-4; TRBD1 matches 10 bases. Germline values: CDR1 SGHRS, CDR2 YFSETQ. The CDR3 length is 16 residues. V gave up 2 bases and J gave up 8 bases; unmatched junction bases: 9. The CDR3 region is CASSFETGGAGEKLFF. In DNA, the CDR3 is TGCGCCAGCAGCTTTGAGACAGGGGGCGCAGGGGAAAAACTGTTTTTT.

This clone has just a few counts. The CDR3 reads CAISESESPDTIYF. The CDR3 region has the DNA TGTGCCATCAGTGAGTCAGAGTCGCCGGACACCATATATTTT. This chain uses TRBV10-3 with TRBJ1-3, with D hard to call. This CDR3 has 14 residues. V lost 0 bases to trimming and J lost 8 bases, with 11 bases between them. Germline-derived CDR1 and CDR2 are ENHRY and SYGVKD.

This clone was recorded once. The gene calls are TRBV25-1 and TRBJ2-5, with unresolved D. The CDR3 covers 15 residues. Trimming pared 3 bases from V and 5 bases from J, leaving 16 bases between. Germline CDR1 and CDR2: MGHDK and SYGVNS. The CDR3 DNA is TGTGCCAGCAGTGACCTCGAGCCCAGTATGGAGACCCAGTACTTC. Amino acid sequence: CASSDLEPSMETQYF.

The chain has TRBV29-1 and TRBJ2-3, with 7 bases identical to TRBD2. V shed 7 bases and J 0 bases; nucleotides not matched to a gene: 7. This CDR3 has 14 amino acids. CDR1 SQVTM and CDR2 ANQGSEA come from the germline V gene. The CDR3, as DNA: TGCAGCGCCGACCGGGAGGCTAGCACAGATACGCAGTATTTT. It is translated as CSADREASTDTQYF.

V is TRBV7-2 and J is TRBJ2-5, with D tentatively TRBD1 (6 bases). The CDR3 is 14 amino acids. Germline V CDR1 and CDR2: SGHTA, FQGNSA. V shed 6 bases and J shed 2 bases, with 13 bases lying between them. CDR3 residues: CASSKITGQETQYF. Written as DNA, the CDR3 is TGTGCCAGCAGTAAGATTACAGGGCAAGAGACCCAGTACTTC.

The chain combines TRBV6-6 with TRBJ1-1; D is unclear. The CDR3 consists of 12 residues. Germline V gives CDR1 MNHNY, CDR2 SVGAGI (reference sequence). V gave up 7 bases and J gave up 6 bases, with 12 bases separating them. DNA of the CDR3: TGTGCCAGCACCCTCCGTGGGGCTGAAGCTTTCTTT. Amino acids: CASTLRGAEAFF.

The chain carries TRBV19 and TRBJ2-5; D is perhaps TRBD1 (6 bases). The germline V gene encodes CDR1 LNHDA and CDR2 SQIVND (reference sequence). V lost 4 bases to trimming and J lost 2 bases, with 8 bases between them. CDR3 size: 13 residues. The CDR3 DNA is TGTGCCAGTAGTACCCAGGGGCAAGAGACCCAGTACTTC. Translated, it gives CASSTQGQETQYF.

The chain employs TRBV7-9 and TRBJ2-2; 7 bases map to TRBD1. This CDR3 contains 15 residues. V lost 3 bases, J lost 4 bases, and 5 bases stayed unmatched. Germline assignment: CDR1 SEHNR and CDR2 FQNEAQ (reference sequence). In DNA form, the CDR3 reads TGTGCCAGCAGCTTCTGGGACAGCCCCACCGGGGAGCTGTTTTTT. This gives the protein CASSFWDSPTGELFF.

This clone was observed a handful of times. The chain joins TRBV11-1 to TRBJ1-4; maybe TRBD1 (5 bases). CDR3 length: 14 amino acids. V was pared by 5 bases and J by 7 bases, with 14 bases between. The germline gives CDR1 SGHAT, CDR2 FQDESV (reference sequence). The CDR3, as DNA: TGTGCCAGCAGCCGTCCCGGGACTGGTGAAAAACTGTTTTTT. Translated, it gives CASSRPGTGEKLFF.

This rearrangement joins TRBV5-1 to TRBJ1-2, with TRBD1 matching 8 bases. J gave up 3 bases and V 4 bases, and 5 bases lay outside the gene matches. CDR1 is SGHRS, CDR2 YFSETQ, per germline. The CDR3 sequence is 14 residues long. DNA for the CDR3: TGCGCCAGCAGCCTCCGGGACAGGTACTATGGCTACACCTTC. Protein product: CASSLRDRYYGYTF.

This clone has a handful of counts. The V and J genes are TRBV9 and TRBJ2-2, with 7 bases identical to TRBD1. Germline lookup yields CDR1 SGDLS and CDR2 YYNGEE. J lost 6 bases, V lost 3 bases, and 8 bases had no gene match. CDR3 length: 15 amino acids. CDR3 protein: CASSGFGTAPGELFF. The CDR3 DNA follows: TGTGCCAGCAGCGGATTCGGGACAGCCCCCGGGGAGCTGTTTTTT.

V is TRBV7-6 and J is TRBJ2-2; 9 nucleotides agree with TRBD1. V shed 4 bases and J 6 bases; nucleotides not matched to a gene: 6. The germline gives CDR1 SGHVS, CDR2 FNYEAQ. The CDR3 runs to 15 residues. The CDR3 region is CASSSTWTGAGELFF. CDR3 sequence (DNA): TGTGCCAGCAGCTCCACATGGACAGGGGCCGGGGAGCTGTTTTTT.

The chain links TRBV5-6 to TRBJ1-1; D is undetermined. V shed 1 base and J shed 0 bases, with 10 bases lying between them. The CDR3 contains 15 residues. Germline V gene data show CDR1 as SGHDT and CDR2 as YYEEEE. CDR3 sequence reads: CASSLPSGMNTEAFF. Here the CDR3 DNA reads TGTGCCAGCAGCTTGCCTTCCGGCATGAACACTGAAGCTTTCTTT.

The rearrangement links TRBV18 to TRBJ1-2; no definite D call. V was cut by 0 bases and J by 5 bases, with 13 bases left in between. The CDR3 totals 15 residues. Looked up from germline, CDR1 is KGHSH and CDR2 is LQKENI. Written as DNA, the CDR3 is TGTGCCAGCTCACCACCATCCGCGCAGGCGTATGGCTACACCTTC. Translation: CASSPPSAQAYGYTF. The full variable domain, completed using reference TRBV18 and TRBJ1-2, is NAGVMQNPRHLVRRRGQEARLRCSPMKGHSHVYWYRQLPEEGLKFMVYLQKENIIDESGMPKERFSAEFPKEGPSILRIQQVVRGDSAAYFCASSPPSAQAYGYTFGSGTRLTVV.

The chain joins TRBV5-1 to TRBJ2-2; 8 nucleotides match TRBD1. Trimming cost V 1 base and J 3 bases; bases outside gene matches: 8. Germline V gene lookup returns CDR1 SGHRS and CDR2 YFSETQ. The CDR3 totals 17 residues. The CDR3 protein is CASSLRTGPIYTGELFF. In DNA form, the CDR3 reads TGCGCCAGCAGCTTGAGGACAGGGCCAATCTACACCGGGGAGCTGTTTTTT. The full variable domain, with the rest looked up from reference TRBV5-1 and TRBJ2-2, is KAGVTQTPRYLIKTRGQQVTLSCSPISGHRSVSWYQQTPGQGLQFLFEYFSETQRNKGNFPGRFSGRQFSNSRSEMNVSTLELGDSALYLCASSLRTGPIYTGELFFGEGSRLTVL.

The chain couples TRBV6-4 to TRBJ1-6; D is possibly TRBD1 (5 bases). The germline V gene has CDR1 MRHNA and CDR2 SNTAGT. V was trimmed by 4 bases and J by 13 bases, leaving 17 bases between them. This CDR3 comprises 14 residues. In DNA form, the CDR3 reads TGTGCCAGCAGTGTTGGTCCGGGGGATACCCCCCTCCACTTT. Its protein is CASSVGPGDTPLHF.

This clone was counted only a few times. The chain has TRBV11-1 and TRBJ2-7; possible D gene TRBD1, 6 bases. Trimming shortened V by 2 bases and J by 3 bases, and 11 bases separated the two germline ends. The CDR3 is made up of 14 amino acids. The V gene's germline CDR1 is SGHAT and CDR2 FQDESV (reference sequence). CDR3 sequence (DNA): TGTGCCAGCAGCTTACAGGGGTCGAACTACGAGCAGTACTTC. Translation: CASSLQGSNYEQYF.